One and the same sample provided the 17 T cell receptor beta chains below, sequenced in a study of cytomegalovirus exposure and HLA in healthy donors. Both 60 Vbeta primers and 13 Jbeta primers went into the PCR. Libraries were prepared by immunoSEQ multiplex PCR; TCRdb keeps only in-frame clonotypes and omits some of them. The sample yields 180,000 or so clones, around four fifths seen once. The specimen sequenced was PBMCs. The receptors derive from a woman younger than 45 in good health and CMV-seronegative.

This rearrangement joins TRBV4-3 to TRBJ1-2, with D unresolved. Trimming left V 0 bases short and J 6 bases short, with 11 bases between. Germline V gives CDR1 LGHNA, CDR2 YSLEER. This CDR3 has 14 residues. The CDR3 coding sequence is TGCGCCAGCAGCCAAGATACGTGGCTGGATGGCTACACCTTC. Encoded protein: CASSQDTWLDGYTF.

V and J are TRBV6-5 and TRBJ1-3; no definite D call. V gave up 7 bases and J gave up 0 bases, with 10 bases separating them. The CDR3 is 14 residues long. Per germline, CDR1 MNHEY and CDR2 SVGAGI. The CDR3 DNA follows: TGTGCCAGCACTTTCCGGGGCTCTGGAAACACCATATATTTT. Translated, it gives CASTFRGSGNTIYF.

V gene TRBV5-1 combines with J gene TRBJ2-3; perhaps TRBD2 as D (6 bases). There are 14 residues in the CDR3. V was clipped by 3 bases and J by 0 bases, with 8 bases between them. Germline-derived CDR1 and CDR2 are SGHRS and YFSETQ. The DNA of the CDR3 is TGCGCCAGCAGCTCGGGAGAGAGCACAGATACGCAGTATTTT. This encodes CASSSGESTDTQYF.

This sequence joins TRBV18 and TRBJ1-5; tentative D call: TRBD1 (5 bases). The germline V gene encodes CDR1 KGHSH and CDR2 LQKENI. Trimming pared 0 bases from V and 6 bases from J, leaving 9 bases between. The CDR3 is 14 amino acids. The CDR3 bases are TGTGCCAGCTCACCACCGGGGGGTGTTCAGCCCCAGCATTTT. This codes for CASSPPGGVQPQHF.

The V and J genes are TRBV5-1 and TRBJ2-1, with TRBD2 as a possible D gene (6 bases). Germline values: CDR1 SGHRS, CDR2 YFSETQ. This CDR3 has 13 residues. V shed 5 bases and J shed 7 bases, with 13 bases lying between them. The CDR3 spells CASRGFGGNEQFF. In DNA form, the CDR3 reads TGCGCCAGCAGGGGGTTTGGAGGGAATGAGCAGTTCTTC.

V gene TRBV2 combines with J gene TRBJ2-7; TRBD2 might be the D (5 bases). The CDR3 loop spans 14 amino acids. From germline, CDR1 is SNHLY and CDR2 FYNNEI. Trimming cost V 6 bases and J 7 bases, with 19 bases left between them. The CDR3 DNA follows: TGTGCCAGCAGCGCCGGGGATCTAAGCCTGGAGCAGTACTTC. Amino acid sequence: CASSAGDLSLEQYF.

The rearrangement links TRBV7-2 to TRBJ1-1; D perhaps matches TRBD1 (6 bases). This CDR3 region has 14 residues. V lost 5 bases to trimming and J lost 4 bases, with 14 bases between them. Germline CDR1 and CDR2: SGHTA and FQGNSA. Here the CDR3 DNA reads TGTGCCAGCAGCGCTACAGGGTTAGGCACTGAAGCTTTCTTT. This codes for CASSATGLGTEAFF.

The rearrangement joins TRBV18 to TRBJ2-2, with TRBD1 as a possible D gene (5 bases). Trimming pared 2 bases from V and 6 bases from J, leaving 16 bases between. The V gene's germline CDR1 is KGHSH and CDR2 LQKENI. The CDR3 is made up of 16 amino acids. CDR3 loop: CASSPRGVSPPGELFF. For the CDR3, the DNA is TGTGCCAGCTCACCAAGGGGTGTCTCTCCCCCCGGGGAGCTGTTTTTT. Variable domain in full (rest from reference TRBV18 and TRBJ2-2): NAGVMQNPRHLVRRRGQEARLRCSPMKGHSHVYWYRQLPEEGLKFMVYLQKENIIDESGMPKERFSAEFPKEGPSILRIQQVVRGDSAAYFCASSPRGVSPPGELFFGEGSRLTVL.

This clone was seen once. The rearrangement uses TRBV10-3 and TRBJ1-4; D might be TRBD1 (5 bases). Trimming stripped 3 bases from V and 8 bases from J, with 13 bases between. Germline loops: CDR1 ENHRY, CDR2 SYGVKD. The CDR3 runs to 14 residues. CDR3 nucleotide sequence: TGTGCCATCAGTGATGGGAGCGGGGCGGAAAAACTGTTTTTT. It is translated as CAISDGSGAEKLFF.

V gene TRBV18 combines with J gene TRBJ1-2; 8 bases align to TRBD1. The germline V gene has CDR1 KGHSH and CDR2 LQKENI. CDR3 length: 15 residues. After removal of 3 bases from V and 4 bases from J, the junction contained 7 bases not matched to a gene. The CDR3 region is CASSPGQEPFYGYTF. The CDR3 bases are TGTGCCAGCTCACCGGGACAGGAGCCGTTCTATGGCTACACCTTC. Variable domain in full (rest from reference TRBV18 and TRBJ1-2): NAGVMQNPRHLVRRRGQEARLRCSPMKGHSHVYWYRQLPEEGLKFMVYLQKENIIDESGMPKERFSAEFPKEGPSILRIQQVVRGDSAAYFCASSPGQEPFYGYTFGSGTRLTVV.

This clone was seen more than once but under ten times. V is TRBV2 and J is TRBJ2-7, with D possibly being TRBD1 (6 bases). From germline, CDR1 is SNHLY and CDR2 FYNNEI. CDR3 length: 13 residues. Between the trimmed V and J ends, which lost 6 bases and 4 bases, there was a span of 13 bases. The CDR3 is CASSGTGQYEQYF. The CDR3 DNA reads as TGTGCCAGCAGCGGGACGGGACAATACGAGCAGTACTTC.

The gene calls are TRBV21-1 and TRBJ1-2; the table names TRBD1, a call not compared with the DNA. TRBV21-1 is shown as a pseudogene. The CDR3 consists of 15 residues. CDR3 sequence reads: CASSQRTGQDTGYTF. The CDR3 nucleotides read TGTGCCAGCAGCCAAAGAACGGGACAGGATACTGGCTACACCTTC.

The chain joins TRBV29-1 to TRBJ2-3, with D possibly matching TRBD1 (5 bases). From germline, CDR1 is SQVTM and CDR2 ANQGSEA. V lost 0 bases and J lost 3, with 13 bases in between. The CDR3 consists of 15 residues. CDR3 in DNA: TGCAGCGTTGAAGATCAAGGACACGAAACAGATACGCAGTATTTT. It is translated as CSVEDQGHETDTQYF.

The V and J genes are TRBV27 and TRBJ2-7; TRBD1 aligns across 8 bases. The CDR3 covers 14 residues. Germline CDR1 reads MNHEY; CDR2 reads SMNVEV (reference sequence). V shed 5 bases and J 0 bases; nucleotides not matched to a gene: 3. The DNA for the CDR3 is TGTGCCAGCAGTCCGGGACAGGTCTCCTACGAGCAGTACTTC. Its protein is CASSPGQVSYEQYF.

V usage is TRBV5-1 and J usage is TRBJ1-1; D not certain. This CDR3 has 13 amino acids. Trimming removed 1 base from V and 10 bases from J, with 14 bases in between. CDR1 and CDR2 (germline): SGHRS, YFSETQ. The CDR3 protein is CASSLSGFEVAFF. In DNA, the CDR3 is TGCGCCAGCAGCTTGAGCGGCTTTGAGGTAGCTTTCTTT.

The chain employs TRBV27 and TRBJ2-2; tentative D call: TRBD2 (7 bases). Germline values: CDR1 MNHEY, CDR2 SMNVEV (reference sequence). Deletions cut 5 bases from V and 6 bases from J, with 13 bases between. The CDR3 loop spans 14 amino acids. The CDR3 region is CASSITGRAGELFF. CDR3 sequence (DNA): TGTGCCAGCAGTATAACAGGGAGGGCCGGGGAGCTGTTTTTT.

The chain employs TRBV7-9 and TRBJ2-4; weak D call: TRBD1 (6 bases). CDR1 SEHNR and CDR2 FQNEAQ come from the germline V gene (reference sequence). This CDR3 is 14 amino acids long. Trimming shortened V by 5 bases and J by 4 bases, and 12 bases separated the two germline ends. DNA of the CDR3: TGTGCCAGCAGCCCCGGGACACAGAAAAACATTCAGTACTTC. Encoded protein: CASSPGTQKNIQYF.